This TCR beta chain is from a study of T-cell reconstitution after alpha-beta-depleted transplantation in children. Study-level points and caveats: From surviving recipient T cells and thymic progenitors came the high day-60 TCRbeta diversity observed in some patients. Diversity and T-cell counts at one year after transplant derived mostly from new T cells. At around two months after transplant, the alpha-beta T cells were reportedly derived from several hundred expanded clones that came from non-depleted graft cells.

V was pared by 0 bases and J by 3 bases, with 12 bases between. This CDR3 comprises 15 residues. Germline CDR1 reads KGHSH; CDR2 reads LQKENI. Unique molecular identifiers were incorporated when the TCRbeta library was constructed. TCRdb fed the PCR reads into MiXCR, producing one record per CDR3 protein. The repertoire holds over 200,000 distinct CDR3 sequences, approximately 10% seen once, with under 30% in the top ten. This clonotype turned up a few times. Its antigen is as yet unknown. This sequence joins TRBV18 and TRBJ2-7; D not certain. The source was PBMCs, collected before TCRalphabeta/CD19-depleted stem cell transplant. This sequence was found in a child under two years old with acute myeloid leukemia, due to receive a stem cell transplant. Here the CDR3 DNA reads TGTGCCAGCTCACCACCGGCGTCTGGGGTCTACGAGCAGTACTTC. Its translation is CASSPPASGVYEQYF.